Following are 6 T cell receptor beta chains from one sample sequenced in a study of T cell repertoires in cytomegalovirus infection (dated by TCRdb to the late 2010s). Sequenced using an Illumina HiSeq 1500. The public reads were quality trimmed at Q25 with fastp and then assembled into clones with MiXCR by TCRdb, keeping productive beta chains. Each record represents a unique CDR3 protein, reported with the most common genes and DNA among its rows. This sample lists just over 150,000 distinct CDR3 sequences; roughly a quarter were detected once. The ten largest clonotypes hold roughly 11% of the sample. The source material was PBMCs. The receptors stem from a human donor in good health (CMV status not recorded). Some clones in this sample may be carry-over from other donors' samples.

With respect to this clonotype: Compared with germline, one end of the junction differs, possibly owing to a read error. CDR3: CASSPRLAGGTDMQYF. The CDR3 DNA follows: TGTGCCAGCAGCCCAAGACTAGCGGGAGGCACAGATATGCAGTATTTT. This chain connects TRBV7-6 to TRBJ2-3, with 13 bases lining up with TRBD2. Germline CDR1 and CDR2: SGHVS and FNYEAQ. The CDR3 is 16 residues long.

The CDR3 sequence is CASSRRGQGGGYTF. CDR3 coding DNA: TGTGCCAGCAGCCGTAGGGGACAGGGAGGTGGCTACACCTTC. The V and J genes are TRBV7-9 and TRBJ1-2; 9 positions match TRBD1. V dropped 5 bases and J dropped 7; count of bases not matched to a gene: 8. This CDR3 spans 14 amino acids. Looked up from germline, CDR1 is SEHNR and CDR2 is FQNEAQ (reference sequence).

This clonotype was observed a few times. The genes are TRBV11-2 and TRBJ1-2; D unclear. V was shortened by 5 bases and J by 7 bases, with 14 bases between the two germline ends. Germline V gene data show CDR1 as SGHAT and CDR2 as FQNNGV. The CDR3 sequence is 13 residues long. The CDR3: CASSPDGAGGYTF. CDR3 nucleotides: TGTGCCAGCAGCCCAGACGGCGCCGGTGGCTACACCTTC. Full variable domain (missing parts from reference TRBV11-2 and TRBJ1-2): EAGVAQSPRYKIIEKRQSVAFWCNPISGHATLYWYQQILGQGPKLLIQFQNNGVVDDSQLPKDRFSAERLKGVDSTLKIQPAKLEDSAVYLCASSPDGAGGYTFGSGTRLTVV.

This clonotype showed up many times. This chain uses TRBV7-2 with TRBJ2-3; TRBD2 matches at 13 bases. V lost 5 bases, J lost 7 bases, and 12 bases stayed unmatched. The CDR3 contains 17 residues. Per germline, CDR1 SGHTA and CDR2 FQGNSA. The CDR3 loop is CASSPIPLAGGPYTQYF. CDR3 sequence (DNA): TGTGCCAGCAGCCCAATTCCACTAGCGGGAGGGCCGTATACGCAGTATTTT.

CDR3 region: CASSFPTYNEQFF. Written as DNA, the CDR3 is TGTGCCAGCAGTTTCCCCACGTACAATGAGCAGTTCTTC. The J gene is TRBJ2-1, the V gene TRBV28; D is unclear. Germline values: CDR1 MDHEN, CDR2 SYDVKM. The CDR3 length is 13 residues. Trimming took off 3 bases at V and 4 bases at J, with 7 bases between the two ends.

The chain uses TRBV7-2 and TRBJ2-1; TRBD2 matches 10 bases. J lost 4 bases, V lost 0 bases, and 3 bases had no gene match. The germline CDR1 and CDR2 sequences are SGHTA and FQGNSA. The CDR3 loop spans 16 amino acids. CDR3 nucleotides: TGTGCCAGCAGCTTAGCTGGTAGCGGGGGGTACAATGAGCAGTTCTTC. Amino acids: CASSLAGSGGYNEQFF.